The entry below describes one TCR beta chain. Its antigen is still unknown. PCR employed 60 Vbeta and 13 Jbeta primers. Authors' data handling: Counted up in a later analysis, unique TCR beta chains came to some 82 million, with some 9.9 million shared. Profiled with immunoSEQ multiplex PCR; TCRdb holds only in-frame clones, not every one. The V and J calls and clone size were taken over from that table, and D and trimming were inferred from the DNA. The table lists around 49,000 clones, about three quarters of them singletons, with 7% to 10% in the top ten. The record originates from a study of cytomegalovirus exposure and HLA in healthy donors. Study results and limitations: About 90% or about 30% of the time was how often most TCR beta V segments were productive, according to an earlier analysis.

The sequenced material came from PBMCs. This TCR was recovered from a man between 25 and 39 years old in good health and CMV-seropositive.

The CDR3 reads CASSAGGDTQYF. The CDR3 nucleotides are TGTGCCAGCAGCGCAGGGGGAGATACGCAGTATTTT. The genes are TRBV9 and TRBJ2-3, with TRBD1 identical over 7 bases. After removal of 3 bases from V and 5 bases from J, the junction contained 0 bases not matched to a gene. Looked up from germline, CDR1 is SGDLS and CDR2 is YYNGEE. The CDR3 sequence is 12 residues long.